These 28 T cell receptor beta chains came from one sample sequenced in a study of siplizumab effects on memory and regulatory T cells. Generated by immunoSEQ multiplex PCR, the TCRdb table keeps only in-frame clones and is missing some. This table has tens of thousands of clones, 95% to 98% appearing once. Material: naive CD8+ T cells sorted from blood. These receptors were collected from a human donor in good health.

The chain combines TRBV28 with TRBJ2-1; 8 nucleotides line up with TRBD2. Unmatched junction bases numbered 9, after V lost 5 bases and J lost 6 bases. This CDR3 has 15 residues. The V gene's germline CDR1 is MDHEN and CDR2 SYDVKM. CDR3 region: CASSHQREYLNEQFF. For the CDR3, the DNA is TGTGCCAGCAGTCATCAGCGGGAGTATCTCAATGAGCAGTTCTTC.

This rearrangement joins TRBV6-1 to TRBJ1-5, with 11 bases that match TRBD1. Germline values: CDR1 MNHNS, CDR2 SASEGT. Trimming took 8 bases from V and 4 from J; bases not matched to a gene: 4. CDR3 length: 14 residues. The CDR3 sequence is CASSRDRGNQPQHF. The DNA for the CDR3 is TGTGCCAGCTCCCGGGACAGGGGGAATCAGCCCCAGCATTTT.

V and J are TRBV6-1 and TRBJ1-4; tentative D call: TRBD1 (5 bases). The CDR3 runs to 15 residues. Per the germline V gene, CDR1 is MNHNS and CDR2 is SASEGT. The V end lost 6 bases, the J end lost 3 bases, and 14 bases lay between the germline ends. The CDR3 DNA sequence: TGTGCCAGCAGCGGGGGGTTTGCCGCTAATGAAAAACTGTTTTTT. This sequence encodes CASSGGFAANEKLFF.

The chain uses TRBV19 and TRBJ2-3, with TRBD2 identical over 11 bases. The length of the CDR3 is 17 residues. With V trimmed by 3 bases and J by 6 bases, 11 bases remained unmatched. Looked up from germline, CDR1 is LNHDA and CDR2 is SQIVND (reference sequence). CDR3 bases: TGTGCCAGTAGTATGATTTCCCCTAGCGGGAGGTTGGATACGCAGTATTTT. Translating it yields CASSMISPSGRLDTQYF. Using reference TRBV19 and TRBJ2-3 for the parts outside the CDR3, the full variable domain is DGGITQSPKYLFRKEGQNVTLSCEQNLNHDAMYWYRQDPGQGLRLIYYSQIVNDFQKGDIAEGYSVSREKKESFPLTVTSAQKNPTAFYLCASSMISPSGRLDTQYFGPGTRLTVL.

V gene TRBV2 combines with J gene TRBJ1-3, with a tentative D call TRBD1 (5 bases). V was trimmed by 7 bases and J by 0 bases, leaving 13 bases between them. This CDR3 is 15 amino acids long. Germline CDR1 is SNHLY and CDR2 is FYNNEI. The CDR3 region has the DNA TGTGCCAGCATGGGGGGGTTCCTCTCTGGAAACACCATATATTTT. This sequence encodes CASMGGFLSGNTIYF.

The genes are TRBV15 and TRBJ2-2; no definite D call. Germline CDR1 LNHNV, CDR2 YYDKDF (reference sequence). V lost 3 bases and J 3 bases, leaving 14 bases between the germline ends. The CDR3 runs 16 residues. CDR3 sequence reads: CATSREKSLYTGELFF. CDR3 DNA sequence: TGTGCCACCAGCAGGGAAAAATCACTCTACACCGGGGAGCTGTTTTTT.

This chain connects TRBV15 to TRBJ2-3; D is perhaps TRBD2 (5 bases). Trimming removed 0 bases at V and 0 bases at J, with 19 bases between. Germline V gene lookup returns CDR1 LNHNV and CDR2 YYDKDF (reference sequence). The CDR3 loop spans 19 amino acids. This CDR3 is CATSRDPLGRATSTDTQYF. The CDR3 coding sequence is TGTGCCACCAGCAGAGATCCTCTCGGGCGGGCAACTAGCACAGATACGCAGTATTTT. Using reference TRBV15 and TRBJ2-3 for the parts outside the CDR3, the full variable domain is DAMVIQNPRYQVTQFGKPVTLSCSQTLNHNVMYWYQQKSSQAPKLLFHYYDKDFNNEADTPDNFQSRRPNTSFCFLDIRSPGLGDTAMYLCATSRDPLGRATSTDTQYFGPGTRLTVL.

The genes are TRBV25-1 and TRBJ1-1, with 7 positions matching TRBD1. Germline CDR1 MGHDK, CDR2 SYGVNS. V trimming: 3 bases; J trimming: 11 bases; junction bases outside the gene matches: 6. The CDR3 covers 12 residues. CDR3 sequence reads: CASSDPGTDAFF. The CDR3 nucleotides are TGTGCCAGCAGTGACCCCGGGACAGATGCTTTCTTT.

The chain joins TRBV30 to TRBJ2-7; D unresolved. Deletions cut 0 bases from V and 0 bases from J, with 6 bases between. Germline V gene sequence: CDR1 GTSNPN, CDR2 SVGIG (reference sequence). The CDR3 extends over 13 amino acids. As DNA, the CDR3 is TGTGCCTGGAGTGTAAGCGCCTCCTACGAGCAGTACTTC. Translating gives CAWSVSASYEQYF.

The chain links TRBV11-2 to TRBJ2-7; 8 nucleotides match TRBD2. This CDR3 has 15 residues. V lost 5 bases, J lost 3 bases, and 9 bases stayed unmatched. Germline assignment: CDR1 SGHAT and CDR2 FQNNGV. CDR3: CASSPHDGTSYEQYF. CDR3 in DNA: TGTGCCAGCAGCCCACATGATGGGACTAGCTACGAGCAGTACTTC. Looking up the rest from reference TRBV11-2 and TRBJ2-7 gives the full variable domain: EAGVAQSPRYKIIEKRQSVAFWCNPISGHATLYWYQQILGQGPKLLIQFQNNGVVDDSQLPKDRFSAERLKGVDSTLKIQPAKLEDSAVYLCASSPHDGTSYEQYFGPGTRLTVT.

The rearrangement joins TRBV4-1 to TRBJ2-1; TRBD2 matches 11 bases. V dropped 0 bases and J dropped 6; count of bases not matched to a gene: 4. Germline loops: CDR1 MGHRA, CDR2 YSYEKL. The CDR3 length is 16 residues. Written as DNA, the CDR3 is TGCGCCAGCAGCCAAGAGCGGCTAGCGGGAGGCAATGAGCAGTTCTTC. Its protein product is CASSQERLAGGNEQFF.

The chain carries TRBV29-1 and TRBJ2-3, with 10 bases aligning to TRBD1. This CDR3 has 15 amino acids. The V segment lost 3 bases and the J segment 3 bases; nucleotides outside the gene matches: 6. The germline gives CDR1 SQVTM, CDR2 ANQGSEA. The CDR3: CSVDDRGPTTDTQYF. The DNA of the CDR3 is TGCAGCGTTGATGACAGGGGGCCCACTACAGATACGCAGTATTTT.

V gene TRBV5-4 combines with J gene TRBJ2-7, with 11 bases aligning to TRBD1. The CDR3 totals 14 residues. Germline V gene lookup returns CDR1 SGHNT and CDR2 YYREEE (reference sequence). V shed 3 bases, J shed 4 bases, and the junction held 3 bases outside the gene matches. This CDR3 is CASSSGTGGYEQYF. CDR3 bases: TGTGCCAGCAGCTCCGGGACAGGGGGATACGAGCAGTACTTC.

The CDR3 DNA reads as TGTGCCAGCTGCCGTAACGGGGGGACGAACACCGGGGAGCTGTTTTTT. Its protein product is CASCRNGGTNTGELFF. The chain recombines TRBV27 with TRBJ2-2, with 7 nucleotides matching TRBD2. The germline V gene has CDR1 MNHEY and CDR2 SMNVEV (reference sequence). J was trimmed by 0 bases and V by 8 bases; bases with no gene match: 9. The CDR3 covers 16 residues.

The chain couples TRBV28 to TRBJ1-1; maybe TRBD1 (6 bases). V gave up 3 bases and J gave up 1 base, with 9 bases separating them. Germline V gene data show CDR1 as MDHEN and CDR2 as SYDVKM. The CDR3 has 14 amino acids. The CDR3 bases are TGTGCCAGCAGTTTGACAGGATCGAACACTGAAGCTTTCTTT. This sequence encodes CASSLTGSNTEAFF.

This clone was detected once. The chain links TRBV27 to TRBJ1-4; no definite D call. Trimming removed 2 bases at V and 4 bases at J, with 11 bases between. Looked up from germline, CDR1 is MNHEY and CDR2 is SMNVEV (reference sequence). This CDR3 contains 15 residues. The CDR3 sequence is CASSLTVSINEKLFF. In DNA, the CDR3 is TGTGCCAGCAGTTTAACGGTGTCGATTAATGAAAAACTGTTTTTT.

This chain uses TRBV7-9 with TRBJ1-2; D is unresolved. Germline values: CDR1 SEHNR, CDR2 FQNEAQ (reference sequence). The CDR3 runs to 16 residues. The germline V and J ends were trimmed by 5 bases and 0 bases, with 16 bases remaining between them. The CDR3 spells CASSLALYSTNYGYTF. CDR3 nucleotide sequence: TGTGCCAGCAGCCTTGCATTATATAGCACTAACTATGGCTACACCTTC.

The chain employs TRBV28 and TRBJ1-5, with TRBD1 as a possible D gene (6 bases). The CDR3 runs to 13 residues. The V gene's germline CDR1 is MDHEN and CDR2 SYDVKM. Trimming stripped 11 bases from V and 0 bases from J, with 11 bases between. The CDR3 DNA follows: TGTGCCGCCAGGGGTTATAGCAATCAGCCCCAGCATTTT. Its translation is CAARGYSNQPQHF.

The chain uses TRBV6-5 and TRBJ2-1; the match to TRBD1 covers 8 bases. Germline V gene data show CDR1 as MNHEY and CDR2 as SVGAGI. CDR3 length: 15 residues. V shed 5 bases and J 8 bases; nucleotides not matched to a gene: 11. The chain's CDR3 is CASSPEQGVSHEQFF. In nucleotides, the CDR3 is TGTGCCAGCAGTCCCGAACAGGGGGTTTCTCATGAGCAGTTCTTC.

The CDR3 nucleotides read TGTGCCAGAAAGACAGGCCCGAGTGCTGAAGCTTTCTTT. This sequence encodes CARKTGPSAEAFF. The chain uses TRBV2 and TRBJ1-1, with D possibly TRBD1 on 6 matching bases. Trimming took 9 bases from V and 6 from J, leaving 17 bases between them. The CDR3 spans 13 residues. Per germline, CDR1 SNHLY and CDR2 FYNNEI.

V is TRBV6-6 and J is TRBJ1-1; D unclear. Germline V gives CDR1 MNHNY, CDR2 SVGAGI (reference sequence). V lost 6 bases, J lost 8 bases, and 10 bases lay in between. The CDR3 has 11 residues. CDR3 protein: CASSSGTEAFF. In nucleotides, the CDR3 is TGTGCCAGCAGCTCCGGTACAGAAGCTTTCTTT.

The CDR3 nucleotides read TGCGCCAGCAGCTTGATTTGGGGTGAGCAGTACTTC. Amino acids: CASSLIWGEQYF. The J gene is TRBJ2-7, the V gene TRBV5-1; D is undetermined. The V and J ends lost 1 base and 7 bases respectively, with 9 bases between them. The germline V gene encodes CDR1 SGHRS and CDR2 YFSETQ. The CDR3 contains 12 residues.

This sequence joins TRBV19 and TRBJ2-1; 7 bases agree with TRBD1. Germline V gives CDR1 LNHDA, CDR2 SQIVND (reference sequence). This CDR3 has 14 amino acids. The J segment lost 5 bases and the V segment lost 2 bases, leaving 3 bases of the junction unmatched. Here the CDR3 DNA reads TGTGCCAGTAGTATACTACAGGGGAACAATGAGCAGTTCTTC. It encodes CASSILQGNNEQFF. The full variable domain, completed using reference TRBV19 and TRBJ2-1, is DGGITQSPKYLFRKEGQNVTLSCEQNLNHDAMYWYRQDPGQGLRLIYYSQIVNDFQKGDIAEGYSVSREKKESFPLTVTSAQKNPTAFYLCASSILQGNNEQFFGPGTRLTVL.

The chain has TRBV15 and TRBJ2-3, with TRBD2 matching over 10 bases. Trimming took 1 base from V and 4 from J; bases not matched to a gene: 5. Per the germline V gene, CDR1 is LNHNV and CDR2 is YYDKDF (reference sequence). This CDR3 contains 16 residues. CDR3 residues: CATSRVGTSVADTQYF. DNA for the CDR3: TGTGCCACCAGCAGAGTCGGGACTAGCGTAGCAGATACGCAGTATTTT.

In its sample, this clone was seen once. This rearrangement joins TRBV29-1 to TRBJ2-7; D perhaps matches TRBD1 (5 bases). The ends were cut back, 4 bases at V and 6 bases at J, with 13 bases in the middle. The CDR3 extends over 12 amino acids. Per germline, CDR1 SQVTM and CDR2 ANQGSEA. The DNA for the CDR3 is TGCAGCGTTGCCGTTCAGGGCAGCGAGCAGTACTTC. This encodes CSVAVQGSEQYF.

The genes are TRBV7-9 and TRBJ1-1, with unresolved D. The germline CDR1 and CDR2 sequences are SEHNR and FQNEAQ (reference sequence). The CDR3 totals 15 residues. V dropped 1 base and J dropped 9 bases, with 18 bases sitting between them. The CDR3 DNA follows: TGTGCCAGCAGCTTAGAAAGGGAGGGATCTGGGAAAGCTTTCTTT. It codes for CASSLEREGSGKAFF.

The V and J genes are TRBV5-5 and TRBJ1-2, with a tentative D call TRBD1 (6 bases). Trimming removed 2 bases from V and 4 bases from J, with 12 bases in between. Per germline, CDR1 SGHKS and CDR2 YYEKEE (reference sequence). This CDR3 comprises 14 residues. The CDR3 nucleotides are TGTGCCAGCAGCTTTTCGGGACAAATCTATGGCTACACCTTC. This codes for CASSFSGQIYGYTF.

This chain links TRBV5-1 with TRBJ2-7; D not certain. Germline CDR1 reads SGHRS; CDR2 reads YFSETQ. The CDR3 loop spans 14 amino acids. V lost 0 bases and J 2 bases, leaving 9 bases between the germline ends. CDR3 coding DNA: TGCGCCAGCAGCTTGGAGGGCGCCGCCTACGAGCAGTACTTC. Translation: CASSLEGAAYEQYF. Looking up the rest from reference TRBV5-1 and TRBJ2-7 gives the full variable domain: KAGVTQTPRYLIKTRGQQVTLSCSPISGHRSVSWYQQTPGQGLQFLFEYFSETQRNKGNFPGRFSGRQFSNSRSEMNVSTLELGDSALYLCASSLEGAAYEQYFGPGTRLTVT.